The 9 T cell receptor beta chains presented below share a single source sample, sequenced in a study of blood T cell repertoires in COVID-19. Clones were sequenced by immunoSEQ multiplex PCR, and TCRdb holds only the in-frame ones, with some missing. The sample gives about 51,000 clones, over 75% of which show up once; approximately 7.1% is in the top ten. Sample: peripheral blood. The receptors shown here come from a man in his fifties with active COVID-19.

DNA for the CDR3: TGTGCCAGCAGCCAACCACAAAGGACTAATTTAGAGCAGTTCTTC. It translates to CASSQPQRTNLEQFF. The chain combines TRBV14 with TRBJ2-1; a possible D gene is TRBD2 (6 bases). The CDR3 has 15 residues. Germline-derived CDR1 and CDR2 are SGHDN and FVKESK. V was clipped by 2 bases and J by 10 bases, with 18 bases between them.

The table lists this clone with a count of one. The CDR3 region is CASSQDFLPRQQFF. CDR3 nucleotide sequence: TGTGCCAGCAGCCAAGATTTCCTCCCCAGGCAGCAGTTCTTC. The chain combines TRBV3-1 (or the pseudogene TRBV3-2) with TRBJ2-1; D ambiguous. The CDR3 consists of 14 residues. Deletions cut 0 bases from V and 11 bases from J, with 14 bases between. In germline, CDR1 is LGHDT, CDR2 YNNKEL (reference sequence).

The chain couples TRBV7-9 to TRBJ2-7; D is ambiguous. V was cut by 2 bases and J by 6 bases, with 5 bases left in between. Germline CDR1 is SEHNR and CDR2 is FQNEAQ (reference sequence). This CDR3 spans 11 amino acids. The CDR3 DNA reads as TGTGCCAGCAGCTTATCGGGCGAGCAGTACTTC. The encoded protein is CASSLSGEQYF. Complete variable domain (other parts from reference TRBV7-9 and TRBJ2-7): DTGVSQNPRHKITKRGQNVTFRCDPISEHNRLYWYRQTLGQGPEFLTYFQNEAQLEKSRLLSDRFSAERPKGSFSTLEIQRTEQGDSAMYLCASSLSGEQYFGPGTRLTVT.

The V gene is TRBV27, the J gene TRBJ1-5, with D perhaps matching TRBD1 (6 bases). V lost 5 bases to trimming and J lost 4 bases, with 12 bases between them. Germline V CDR1 and CDR2: MNHEY, SMNVEV (reference sequence). CDR3 length: 14 amino acids. The CDR3 DNA follows: TGTGCCAGCAGTCAACAGGGCCCTAATCAGCCCCAGCATTTT. Protein: CASSQQGPNQPQHF.

The chain combines TRBV4-1 with TRBJ2-5; D is uncertain. V was clipped by 4 bases and J by 5 bases, with 14 bases between them. This CDR3 contains 14 residues. Germline CDR1 MGHRA, CDR2 YSYEKL. CDR3 residues: CASSPLPDTETQYF. In nucleotides, the CDR3 is TGCGCCAGCAGCCCCCTTCCCGACACGGAGACCCAGTACTTC.

Here the CDR3 reads CASSIGQVDYGYTF. The CDR3 DNA is TGTGCCAGCAGCATCGGACAGGTCGACTATGGCTACACCTTC. This chain links TRBV7-8 with TRBJ1-2, with 7 bases that match TRBD1. The CDR3 sequence is 14 residues long. The V gene end was trimmed by 5 bases and the J gene end by 3 bases; junction bases not matched to a gene: 6. Germline V CDR1 and CDR2: SGHVS, FQNEAQ.

V and J are TRBV4-1 and TRBJ1-2; tentative D call: TRBD1 (6 bases). Deletions cut 2 bases from V and 8 bases from J, with 15 bases between. There are 14 residues in the CDR3. Germline V gene lookup returns CDR1 MGHRA and CDR2 YSYEKL. CDR3 in DNA: TGCGCCAGCAGCCAATCGGTCCAGGGGAAGGGCTACACCTTC. Protein sequence: CASSQSVQGKGYTF.

The rearrangement links TRBV5-1 to TRBJ2-3; D possibly corresponds to TRBD1 (5 bases). Germline CDR1 SGHRS, CDR2 YFSETQ. The V end was cut by 4 bases, the J end by 7 bases, with 19 bases between. The CDR3 length is 15 residues. CDR3: CASSAGQTTGNTQYF. The CDR3 bases are TGCGCCAGCAGCGCCGGACAAACCACAGGAAATACGCAGTATTTT.

The chain links TRBV5-4 to TRBJ1-1, with 10 bases identical to TRBD1. Per the germline V gene, CDR1 is SGHNT and CDR2 is YYREEE (reference sequence). This CDR3 has 14 amino acids. Losses at the gene ends were 4 bases for V and 4 bases for J; bases not matched to a gene: 4. CDR3 nucleotides: TGTGCCAGCAGCGAGGGACAGGGGTTCACTGAAGCTTTCTTT. The encoded protein is CASSEGQGFTEAFF.